Reported below is one T cell receptor beta chain. The clone's antigen remains unknown. Base quality data are lacking; no much larger clone is found one base away. TCRbeta CDR3 regions were amplified from genomic DNA using the immunoSEQ Assay, a bias-controlled multiplex PCR. The paper's processing steps were these. Nucleated cell counts per sample were estimated from amplification of reference gene primers within the assay. To quantify the absolute abundance of each unique TCRbeta CDR3 rearrangement, sequence reads were collapsed and filtered. For each sample, productive Simpson clonality was calculated by taking the square root of Simpson's diversity index across productive rearrangements. TCRdb mirrors the immuneACCESS table, restricted to in-frame sequences. Some clones are absent from its copies; in checked studies, under half trace to an unresolved V gene, and the reason for the others is unknown. V and J calls and clone size come straight from that table; D and trimming were deduced from the DNA. The sample has about 80,000 clones on record, approximately 88% of them singletons. The ten biggest clones cover nearly 5% of the sample.

The CDR3 runs 15 amino acids, cysteine and phenylalanine included. Only the CDR3 region is kept as DNA, spanning 45 bases read in frame from base 1. The germline V gene encodes CDR1 MDHEN and CDR2 SYDVKM. A distance of 21 bases separates the germline ends of V and J, which lose 8 bases and 5 bases respectively. Whole blood was collected in K2EDTA tubes by collaborating institutions according to the institutions' own protocols. For TCRbeta analysis, collaborator samples were shipped as frozen whole blood, as isolated PBMCs, or as DNA extracted from either sample type. This record belongs to a study of blood T cell repertoires in COVID-19 (dated by TCRdb to the early 2020s). Study-wide context: Samples from collaborators originated in the United States, Italy and Spain and spanned both the acute and convalescent phases of COVID-19. Sample metadata almost always included a de-identified subject ID, COVID-19 status, age in years and sex. The prospective study material was composed of cDNA or gDNA derived from T cells, B-cell-depleted T cells, or PBMCs. The samples were drawn from the first 160 participants of the ongoing ImmuneRACE study and from 1,200 or so subjects provided by 6 global collaborators. The dataset comprised deeply sampled blood TCRbeta repertoires from subjects exposed to, actively infected with, or recovered from COVID-19. The repertoires were made available in a free public database intended to serve as a resource for research on the immune response to SARS-CoV-2. Where available, HLA class I and class II types were taken from metadata supplied by the sample provider and were not determined by assay-based typing.

Study-wide conclusions, independent of this receptor: The quantity of clinical and demographic metadata differed by source and by participant and was supplied without curation.

The chain employs TRBV28 and TRBJ1-2; a tentative D match to TRBD1 spans 6 bases. This TCR derives from a woman of 80 years or more with active or convalescent COVID-19. Input material: peripheral blood. The bases read TGTGCCAGCTTCCACCCTTCGGGACACCCTTATGGCTACACCTTC. This gives the protein CASFHPSGHPYGYTF.